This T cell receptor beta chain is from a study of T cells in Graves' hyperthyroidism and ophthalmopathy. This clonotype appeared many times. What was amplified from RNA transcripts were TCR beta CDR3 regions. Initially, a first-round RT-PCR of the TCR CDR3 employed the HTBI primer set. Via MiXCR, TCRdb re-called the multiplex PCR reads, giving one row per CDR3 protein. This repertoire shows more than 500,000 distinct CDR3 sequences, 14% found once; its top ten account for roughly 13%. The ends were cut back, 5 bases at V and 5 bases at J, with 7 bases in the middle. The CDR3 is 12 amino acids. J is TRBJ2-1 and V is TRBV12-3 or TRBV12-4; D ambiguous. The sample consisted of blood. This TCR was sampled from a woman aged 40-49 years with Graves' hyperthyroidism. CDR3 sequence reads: CASSHLNNEQFF. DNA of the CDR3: TGTGCCAGCAGTCACCTCAACAATGAGCAGTTCTTC.